The 20 T cell receptor beta chains below were found in one sample sequenced in a study of PD-1 blockade in classical Hodgkin lymphoma (dated by TCRdb to 2019 to 2021). The time point label corresponds to: cycle 4 day 1 (C4D1), after five to seven weeks of nivolumab. Every trial patient had relapsed following autologous stem cell transplantation, and prior brentuximab vedotin exposure was what differed among cohorts A, B and C. A Miltenyi CD4+ T cell isolation kit was used for magnetic negative selection to purify CD4+ T cells from thawed PBMCs. The protocol used for the library was the immunoSEQ multiplex PCR assay. This immuneACCESS table, as held by TCRdb, lists in-frame sequences with V and J called but not all clones. Of the missing ones, under half trace to an unresolved V gene in checked studies; the others have no known cause. The sample table contains tens of thousands of clones; only one count was recorded for about 85% of them. The ten biggest clones cover roughly 0.47% of the sample.

The material was CD4+ T cells from blood, obtained before the fourth cycle of nivolumab. The receptors shown here come from a human donor with classical Hodgkin lymphoma.

The chain carries TRBV6-1 and TRBJ1-4; 8 positions match TRBD1. The J segment lost 8 bases and the V segment lost 2 bases, leaving 4 bases of the junction unmatched. The germline gives CDR1 MNHNS, CDR2 SASEGT. The CDR3 has 14 amino acids. The DNA of the CDR3 is TGTGCCAGCAGTGAACCCTGGACAGGGGAAAAACTGTTTTTT. Translated, it gives CASSEPWTGEKLFF.

V is TRBV10-3 and J is TRBJ1-2; the match to TRBD1 covers 7 bases. Trimming at V came to 5 bases and at J to 0 bases, leaving 12 bases not matched to a gene. Germline CDR1 reads ENHRY; CDR2 reads SYGVKD. The CDR3 is made up of 17 amino acids. Written as DNA, the CDR3 is TGTGCCATCAGTCAGCACCCTGGGACAGCTGCTAACTATGGCTACACCTTC. Protein product: CAISQHPGTAANYGYTF.

This clone came up once. The chain combines TRBV5-1 with TRBJ2-3, with D hard to call. Trimming removed 3 bases at V and 2 bases at J, with 4 bases between. Germline V gene data show CDR1 as SGHRS and CDR2 as YFSETQ. This CDR3 region has 12 residues. The CDR3 loop reads CASSSHTDTQYF. The CDR3 region has the DNA TGCGCCAGCAGCTCCCACACAGATACGCAGTATTTT.

This clone was found once. The germline gene is not matched at one end of the junction; a read error may be the cause. The chain has TRBV5-1 and TRBJ2-5; perhaps TRBD1 as D (6 bases). Germline V CDR1 and CDR2: SGHRS, YFSETQ. This CDR3 comprises 14 residues. The CDR3 nucleotides read TGCGCCAGCAGCTTGGCGGGACAACTCGAGACCCGGTACTTC. It translates to CASSLAGQLETRYF.

This chain links TRBV29-1 with TRBJ1-4, with D perhaps TRBD1 (5 bases). Trimming left V 6 bases short and J 8 bases short, with 19 bases between. The CDR3 covers 14 residues. Looked up from germline, CDR1 is SQVTM and CDR2 is ANQGSEA. The CDR3 DNA is TGCAGCGTCGCCCTGATGGGGGTGGGAGAAAAACTGTTTTTT. Its protein is CSVALMGVGEKLFF.

The chain recombines TRBV5-1 with TRBJ2-7, with D tentatively TRBD1 (5 bases). CDR1 SGHRS and CDR2 YFSETQ come from the germline V gene. V was shortened by 0 bases and J by 6 bases, with 19 bases between the two germline ends. CDR3 size: 16 residues. The CDR3 protein is CASSLGVRIGEGEQYF. Here the CDR3 DNA reads TGCGCCAGCAGCTTGGGCGTTAGGATAGGGGAAGGCGAGCAGTACTTC.

The chain carries TRBV5-4 and TRBJ2-5, with D uncertain. This CDR3 has 13 amino acids. Germline assignment: CDR1 SGHNT and CDR2 YYREEE (reference sequence). The V and J ends lost 0 bases and 5 bases respectively, with 8 bases between them. This CDR3 reads CASSLGTGETQYF. The CDR3 DNA reads as TGTGCCAGCAGCTTGGGGACCGGTGAGACCCAGTACTTC.

A word on this clone: The same CDR3 is also encoded by other DNA sequences in this sample. This rearrangement joins TRBV29-1 to TRBJ2-2; 8 nucleotides line up with TRBD1. Germline CDR1 is SQVTM and CDR2 is ANQGSEA. The CDR3 spans 17 residues. Germline trimming cut 4 bases from V and 5 bases from J; bases unmatched to any gene: 15. Here the CDR3 DNA reads TGCAGCGTTGCCAGGACCACAGGGGGTGCATGGACCGGGGAGCTGTTTTTT. Translating it yields CSVARTTGGAWTGELFF.

The chain has TRBV7-3 and TRBJ2-3; a possible D gene is TRBD2 (5 bases). CDR3 size: 16 residues. V was clipped by 1 base and J by 4 bases, with 15 bases between them. CDR1 is SGHTA and CDR2 is FQGTGA in the germline V gene. The CDR3 DNA sequence: TGTGCCAGCAGCTTAAAGCCTAGCACTTCTGCAGATACGCAGTATTTT. Its protein product is CASSLKPSTSADTQYF. The variable domain in full, with the rest retrieved from reference TRBV7-3 and TRBJ2-3, is GAGVSQTPSNKVTEKGKYVELRCDPISGHTALYWYRQSLGQGPEFLIYFQGTGAADDSGLPNDRFFAVRPEGSVSTLKIQRTERGDSAVYLCASSLKPSTSADTQYFGPGTRLTVL.

The V call is TRBV11-3, the J call TRBJ2-1; TRBD2 matches 11 bases. The CDR3 is 13 amino acids. The V gene's germline CDR1 is SGHNT and CDR2 YENEEA. The V segment lost 6 bases and the J segment 7 bases; nucleotides outside the gene matches: 2. In DNA, the CDR3 is TGTGCCAGCAGTAGCGGGGGGGCTAATGAGCAGTTCTTC. Its protein product is CASSSGGANEQFF. The full variable domain, with the rest looked up from reference TRBV11-3 and TRBJ2-1, is EAGVVQSPRYKIIEKKQPVAFWCNPISGHNTLYWYLQNLGQGPELLIRYENEEAVDDSQLPKDRFSAERLKGVDSTLKIQPAELGDSAVYLCASSSGGANEQFFGPGTRLTVL.

This chain connects TRBV28 to TRBJ1-1; D remains ambiguous. CDR3 size: 14 residues. Germline V CDR1 and CDR2: MDHEN, SYDVKM. V was pared by 1 base and J by 1 base, with 7 bases between. The CDR3 loop reads CASSLYGGNTEAFF. In DNA, the CDR3 is TGTGCCAGCAGTTTATACGGTGGGAACACTGAAGCTTTCTTT.

The chain is built from TRBV5-8 and TRBJ2-7; possible D gene TRBD1, 6 bases. V lost 0 bases to trimming and J lost 3 bases, with 7 bases between them. Germline loops: CDR1 SGHTS, CDR2 YDEGEE. This CDR3 has 13 residues. The CDR3 spells CASSLGQVYEQYF. For the CDR3, the DNA is TGTGCCAGCAGCTTGGGACAGGTCTACGAGCAGTACTTC.

V and J are TRBV27 and TRBJ2-7; tentatively, D is TRBD1 (6 bases). Trimming took off 1 base at V and 5 bases at J, with 27 bases between the two ends. Germline V gives CDR1 MNHEY, CDR2 SMNVEV (reference sequence). The length of the CDR3 is 19 residues. The chain's CDR3 is CASSLFRIPDFRRGNEQYF. The CDR3 DNA reads TGTGCCAGCAGTTTATTTCGAATACCCGACTTCCGCAGGGGCAACGAGCAGTACTTC.

This rearrangement joins TRBV19 to TRBJ2-3, with TRBD2 matching over 10 bases. The germline V gene has CDR1 LNHDA and CDR2 SQIVND (reference sequence). The CDR3 consists of 14 residues. J lost 5 bases, V lost 5 bases, and 4 bases had no gene match. CDR3 amino acids: CASSQAGGVDTQYF. The CDR3 DNA reads as TGTGCCAGTAGTCAAGCGGGGGGGGTAGATACGCAGTATTTT.

The chain joins TRBV7-9 to TRBJ2-7; 8 bases fit TRBD1. Germline loops: CDR1 SEHNR, CDR2 FQNEAQ (reference sequence). With V trimmed by 4 bases and J by 5 bases, 10 bases remained unmatched. The CDR3 sequence is 15 residues long. The CDR3 bases are TGTGCCAGCAGCTCCCTTTGGACAGGGTTCGACGAGCAGTACTTC. It specifies CASSSLWTGFDEQYF. Combining the CDR3 with reference TRBV7-9 and TRBJ2-7 gives the whole variable domain DTGVSQNPRHKITKRGQNVTFRCDPISEHNRLYWYRQTLGQGPEFLTYFQNEAQLEKSRLLSDRFSAERPKGSFSTLEIQRTEQGDSAMYLCASSSLWTGFDEQYFGPGTRLTVT.

J is TRBJ1-5 and V is TRBV7-8; D is undetermined. Germline CDR1 is SGHVS and CDR2 is FQNEAQ. The ends were cut back, 5 bases at V and 4 bases at J, with 9 bases in the middle. The CDR3 sequence is 13 residues long. Here the CDR3 reads CASSPNWNQPQHF. CDR3 DNA: TGTGCCAGCAGCCCCAACTGGAATCAGCCCCAGCATTTT.

CDR3 amino acids: CASSLGVVSTDTQYF. The CDR3 DNA reads as TGCGCCAGCAGCTTGGGGGTGGTTAGCACAGATACGCAGTATTTT. This sequence joins TRBV5-1 and TRBJ2-3; D unclear. Looked up from germline, CDR1 is SGHRS and CDR2 is YFSETQ. The V and J ends lost 0 bases and 0 bases respectively, with 8 bases between them. The CDR3 covers 15 residues.

The chain joins TRBV4-2 to TRBJ1-3; D might be TRBD1 (6 bases). Germline CDR1 reads LGHNA; CDR2 reads YNFKEQ. The V end was cut by 1 base, the J end by 4 bases, with 11 bases between. The CDR3 contains 15 residues. The CDR3 DNA reads TGTGCCAGCAGCCAAGGGGGGCAGGCAGGAAACACCATATATTTT. Translating gives CASSQGGQAGNTIYF.

This clone was seen a single time. The chain employs TRBV5-8 and TRBJ1-2; D possibly corresponds to TRBD1 (5 bases). From germline, CDR1 is SGHTS and CDR2 YDEGEE. The V end lost 1 base, the J end lost 7 bases, and 17 bases lay between the germline ends. The CDR3 contains 15 residues. CDR3 residues: CASSLWPQGSAGYTF. The CDR3 nucleotides read TGTGCCAGCAGCTTGTGGCCCCAGGGATCCGCTGGCTACACCTTC.

J is TRBJ1-6 and V is TRBV11-2; no clear D gene. V lost 3 bases to trimming and J lost 7 bases, with 16 bases between them. The CDR3 spans 16 residues. Germline loops: CDR1 SGHAT, CDR2 FQNNGV. Here the CDR3 reads CASSFYFHLQNSPLHF. CDR3 DNA: TGTGCCAGCAGCTTTTATTTCCACTTACAGAATTCACCCCTCCACTTT.